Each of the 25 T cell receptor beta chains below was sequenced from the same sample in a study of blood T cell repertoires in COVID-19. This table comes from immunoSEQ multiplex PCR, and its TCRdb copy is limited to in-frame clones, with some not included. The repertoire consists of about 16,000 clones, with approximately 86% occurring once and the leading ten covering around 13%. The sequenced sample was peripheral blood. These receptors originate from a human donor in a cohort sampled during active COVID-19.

CDR3 DNA sequence: TGTGCCAGCAGGCTAATGGGGGGGCGCTTCTATGGCTACACCTTC. Encoded protein: CASRLMGGRFYGYTF. The chain uses TRBV6-6 and TRBJ1-2; TRBD1 might be the D (6 bases). Germline CDR1 is MNHNY and CDR2 is SVGAGI (reference sequence). Trimming removed 6 bases from V and 4 bases from J, with 18 bases in between. This CDR3 spans 15 amino acids.

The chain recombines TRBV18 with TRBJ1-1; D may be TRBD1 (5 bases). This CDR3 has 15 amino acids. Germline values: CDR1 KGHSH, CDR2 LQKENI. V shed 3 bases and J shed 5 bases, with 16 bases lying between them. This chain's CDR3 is CASSPGGASRTEAFF. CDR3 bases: TGTGCCAGCTCACCGGGCGGGGCCTCCAGGACTGAAGCTTTCTTT.

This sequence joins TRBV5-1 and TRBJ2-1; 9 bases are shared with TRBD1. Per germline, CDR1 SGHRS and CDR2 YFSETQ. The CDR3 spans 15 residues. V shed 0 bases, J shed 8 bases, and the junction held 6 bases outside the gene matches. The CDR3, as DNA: TGCGCCAGCAGCTTGGCCAGGACAGGGGACTATGAGCAGTTCTTC. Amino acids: CASSLARTGDYEQFF.

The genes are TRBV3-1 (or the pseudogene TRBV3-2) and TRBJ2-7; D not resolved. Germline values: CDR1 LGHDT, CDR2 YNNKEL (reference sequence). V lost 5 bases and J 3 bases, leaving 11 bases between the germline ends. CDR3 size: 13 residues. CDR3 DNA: TGTGCCAGCAGCGGCAGTGACTGCTACGAGCAGTACTTC. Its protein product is CASSGSDCYEQYF.

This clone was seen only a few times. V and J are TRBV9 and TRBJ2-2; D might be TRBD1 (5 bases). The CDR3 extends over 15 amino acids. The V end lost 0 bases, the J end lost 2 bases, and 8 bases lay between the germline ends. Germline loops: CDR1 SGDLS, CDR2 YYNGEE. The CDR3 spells CASSVEGLNTGELFF. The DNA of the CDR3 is TGTGCCAGCAGCGTAGAGGGGTTAAACACCGGGGAGCTGTTTTTT.

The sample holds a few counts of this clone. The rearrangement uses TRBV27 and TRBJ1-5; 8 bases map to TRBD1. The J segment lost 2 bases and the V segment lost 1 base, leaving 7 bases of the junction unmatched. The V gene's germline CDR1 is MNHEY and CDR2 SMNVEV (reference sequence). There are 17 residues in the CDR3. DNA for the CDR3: TGTGCCAGCAGTTTATGGACAGGGAGCCTAGGCAATCAGCCCCAGCATTTT. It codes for CASSLWTGSLGNQPQHF.

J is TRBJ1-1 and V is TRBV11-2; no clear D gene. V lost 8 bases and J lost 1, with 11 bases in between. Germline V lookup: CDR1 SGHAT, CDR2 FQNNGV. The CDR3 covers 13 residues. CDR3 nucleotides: TGTGCCAGCGTCCTTCGGGGGAACACTGAAGCTTTCTTT. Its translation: CASVLRGNTEAFF.

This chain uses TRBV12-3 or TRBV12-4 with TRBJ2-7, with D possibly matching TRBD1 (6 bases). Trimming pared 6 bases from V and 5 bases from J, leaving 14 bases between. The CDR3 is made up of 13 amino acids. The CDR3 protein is CASRATGSDEQYF. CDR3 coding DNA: TGTGCCAGCAGAGCTACAGGGTCGGACGAGCAGTACTTC.

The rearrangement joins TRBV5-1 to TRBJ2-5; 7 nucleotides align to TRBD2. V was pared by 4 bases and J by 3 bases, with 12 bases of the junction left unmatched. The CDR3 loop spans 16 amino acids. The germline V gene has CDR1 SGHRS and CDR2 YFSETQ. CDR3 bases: TGCGCCAGCAGCCGATCGACTAGCCCAGGTGAAGAGACCCAGTACTTC. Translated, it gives CASSRSTSPGEETQYF. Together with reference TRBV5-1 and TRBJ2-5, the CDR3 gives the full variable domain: KAGVTQTPRYLIKTRGQQVTLSCSPISGHRSVSWYQQTPGQGLQFLFEYFSETQRNKGNFPGRFSGRQFSNSRSEMNVSTLELGDSALYLCASSRSTSPGEETQYFGPGTRLLVL.

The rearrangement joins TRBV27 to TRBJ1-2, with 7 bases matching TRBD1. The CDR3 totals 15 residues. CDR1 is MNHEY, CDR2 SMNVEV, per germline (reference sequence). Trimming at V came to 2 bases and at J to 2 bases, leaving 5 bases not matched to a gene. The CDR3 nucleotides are TGTGCCAGCAGTTTAGGGATGGGACAGAACTATGGCTACACCTTC. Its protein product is CASSLGMGQNYGYTF.

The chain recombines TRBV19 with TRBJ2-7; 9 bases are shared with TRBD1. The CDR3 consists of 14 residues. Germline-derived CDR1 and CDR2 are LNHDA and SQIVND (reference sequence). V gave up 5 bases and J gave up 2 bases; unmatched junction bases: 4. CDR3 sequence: CASSPGQGTYEQYF. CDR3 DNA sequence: TGTGCCAGTAGTCCGGGACAGGGAACCTACGAGCAGTACTTC.

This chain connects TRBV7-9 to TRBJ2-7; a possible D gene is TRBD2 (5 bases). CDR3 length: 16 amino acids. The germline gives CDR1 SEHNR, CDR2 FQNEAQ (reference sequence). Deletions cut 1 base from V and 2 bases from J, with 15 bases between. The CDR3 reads CASSLGWTDFTYEQYF. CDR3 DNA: TGTGCCAGCAGCTTAGGTTGGACTGATTTCACCTACGAGCAGTACTTC.

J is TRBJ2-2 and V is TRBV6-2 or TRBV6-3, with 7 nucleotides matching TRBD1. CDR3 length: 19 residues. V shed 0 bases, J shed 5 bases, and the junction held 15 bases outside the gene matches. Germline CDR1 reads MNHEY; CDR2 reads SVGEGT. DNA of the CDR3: TGTGCCAGCAGTTACTCCTCGAAGACAGGGATTCGTCAAACCGGGGAGCTGTTTTTT. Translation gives CASSYSSKTGIRQTGELFF.

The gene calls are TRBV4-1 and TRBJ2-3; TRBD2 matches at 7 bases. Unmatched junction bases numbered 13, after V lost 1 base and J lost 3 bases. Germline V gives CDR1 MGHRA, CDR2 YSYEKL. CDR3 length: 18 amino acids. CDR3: CASSQGARGGGKTDTQYF. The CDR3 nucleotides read TGCGCCAGCAGCCAAGGGGCTAGGGGCGGGGGAAAGACAGATACGCAGTATTTT.

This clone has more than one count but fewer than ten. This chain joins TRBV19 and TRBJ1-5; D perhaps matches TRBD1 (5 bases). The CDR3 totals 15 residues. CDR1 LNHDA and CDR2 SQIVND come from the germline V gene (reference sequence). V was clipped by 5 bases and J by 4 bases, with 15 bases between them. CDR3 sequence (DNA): TGTGCCAGTAGTTTAGGGACGAGGGAGAATCAGCCCCAGCATTTT. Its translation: CASSLGTRENQPQHF.

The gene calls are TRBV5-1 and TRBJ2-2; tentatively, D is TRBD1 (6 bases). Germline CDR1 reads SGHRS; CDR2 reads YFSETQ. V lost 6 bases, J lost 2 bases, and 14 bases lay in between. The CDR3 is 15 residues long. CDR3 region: CASTGTLVNTGELFF. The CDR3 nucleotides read TGCGCCAGCACTGGGACATTGGTTAACACCGGGGAGCTGTTTTTT.

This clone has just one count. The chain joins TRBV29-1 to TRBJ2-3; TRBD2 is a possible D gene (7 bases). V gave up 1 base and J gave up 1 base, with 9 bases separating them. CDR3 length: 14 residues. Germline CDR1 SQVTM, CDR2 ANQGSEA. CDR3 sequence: CSVEGGGRTDTQYF. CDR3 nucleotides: TGCAGCGTTGAAGGGGGGGGCCGCACAGATACGCAGTATTTT.

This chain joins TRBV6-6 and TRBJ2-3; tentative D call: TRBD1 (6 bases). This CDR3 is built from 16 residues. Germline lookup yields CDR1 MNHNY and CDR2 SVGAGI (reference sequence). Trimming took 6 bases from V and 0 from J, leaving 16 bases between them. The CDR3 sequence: CASRLDSHPSTDTQYF. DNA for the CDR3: TGTGCCAGCAGACTGGACAGTCACCCTAGCACAGATACGCAGTATTTT.

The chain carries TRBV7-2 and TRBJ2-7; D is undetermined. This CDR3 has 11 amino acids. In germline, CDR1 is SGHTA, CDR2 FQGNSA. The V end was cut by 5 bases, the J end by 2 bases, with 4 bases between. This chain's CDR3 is CASSPAYEQYF. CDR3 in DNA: TGTGCCAGCAGCCCCGCCTACGAGCAGTACTTC.

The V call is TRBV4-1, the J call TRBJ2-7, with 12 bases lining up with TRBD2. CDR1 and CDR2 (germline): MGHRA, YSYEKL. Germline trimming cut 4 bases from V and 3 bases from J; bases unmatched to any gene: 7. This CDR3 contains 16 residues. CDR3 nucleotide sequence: TGCGCCAGCAGCCTGCGGACTAGCGGGGCAGACTACGAGCAGTACTTC. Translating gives CASSLRTSGADYEQYF.

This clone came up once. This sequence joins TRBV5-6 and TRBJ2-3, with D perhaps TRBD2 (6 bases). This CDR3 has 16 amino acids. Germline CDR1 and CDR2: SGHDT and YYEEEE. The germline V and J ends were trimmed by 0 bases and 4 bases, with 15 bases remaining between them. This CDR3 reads CASSLARGLSSDTQYF. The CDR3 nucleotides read TGTGCCAGCAGCTTGGCCCGGGGACTCTCATCAGATACGCAGTATTTT.

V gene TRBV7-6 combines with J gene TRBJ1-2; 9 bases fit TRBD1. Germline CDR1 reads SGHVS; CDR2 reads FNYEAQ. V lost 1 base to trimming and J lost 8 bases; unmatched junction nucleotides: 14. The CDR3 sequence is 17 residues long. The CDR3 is CASSLGLGTGPSAGYTF. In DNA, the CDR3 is TGTGCCAGCAGCTTAGGGTTGGGGACAGGGCCGTCAGCAGGCTACACCTTC.

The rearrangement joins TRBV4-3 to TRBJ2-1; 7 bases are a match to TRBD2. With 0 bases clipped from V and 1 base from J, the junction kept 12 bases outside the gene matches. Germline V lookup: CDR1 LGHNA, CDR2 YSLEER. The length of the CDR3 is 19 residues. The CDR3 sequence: CASSQDLWSGEGSYNEQFF. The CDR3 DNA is TGCGCCAGCAGCCAAGATCTTTGGTCCGGGGAGGGGTCCTACAATGAGCAGTTCTTC.

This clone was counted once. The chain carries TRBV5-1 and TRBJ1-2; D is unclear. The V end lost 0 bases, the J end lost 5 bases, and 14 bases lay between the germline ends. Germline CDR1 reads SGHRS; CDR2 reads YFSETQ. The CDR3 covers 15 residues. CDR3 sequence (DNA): TGCGCCAGCAGCTTGGGCAGTCGAAGTTTTTATGGCTACACCTTC. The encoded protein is CASSLGSRSFYGYTF.

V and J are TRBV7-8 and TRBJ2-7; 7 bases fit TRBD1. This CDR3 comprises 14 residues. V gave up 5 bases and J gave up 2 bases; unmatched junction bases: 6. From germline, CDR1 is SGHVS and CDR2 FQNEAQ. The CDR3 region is CASSRHRGAYEQYF. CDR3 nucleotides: TGTGCCAGCAGCCGACACAGGGGCGCCTACGAGCAGTACTTC.